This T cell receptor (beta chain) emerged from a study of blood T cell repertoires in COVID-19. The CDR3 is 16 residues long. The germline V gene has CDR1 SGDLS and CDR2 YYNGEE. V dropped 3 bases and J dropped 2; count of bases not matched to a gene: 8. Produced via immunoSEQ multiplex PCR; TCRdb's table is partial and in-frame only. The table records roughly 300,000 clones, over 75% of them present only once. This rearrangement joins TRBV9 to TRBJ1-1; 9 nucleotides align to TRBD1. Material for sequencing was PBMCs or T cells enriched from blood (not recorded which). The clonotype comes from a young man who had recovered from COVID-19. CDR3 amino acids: CASSAHRQGDNTEAFF. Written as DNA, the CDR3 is TGTGCCAGCAGCGCCCATCGACAGGGGGACAACACTGAAGCTTTCTTT.